The source of this T cell receptor beta chain is a study of T-cell memory formation after mild COVID-19. Study context: Clusters were largely donor specific. General observations from the study: There was no confirmation that second-wave clones peaking on day 37 were SARS-CoV-2 specific.

This clonotype was seen a handful of times. The antigen is undetermined. Using its own MiXCR run on the 5' RACE reads, TCRdb lists one record per CDR3 protein. The sample comprises around 200,000 distinct CDR3 sequences, about 22% of which are singletons, and roughly 24% rests with the top ten. V gave up 4 bases and J gave up 7 bases, with 14 bases separating them. CDR3 size: 13 residues. Germline values: CDR1 SGHDT, CDR2 YYEEEE. The chain is built from TRBV5-6 and TRBJ2-5; D gene unclear. This TCR derives from an adult woman who had mild COVID-19 (a few samples of this study predate the infection). Cell type and time point are not known. Sequencing input: PBMCs or a T cell subset sorted from them (not recorded which). The CDR3: CASSTTSFGTQYF. The CDR3 coding sequence is TGTGCCAGCAGCACTACGTCCTTCGGGACCCAGTACTTC.